One sample yielded the 20 T cell receptor beta chains listed below, sequenced in a study of CD8+ T cells in alopecia areata. In each case, RNA was isolated and then reverse transcribed into cDNA as the sequencing template. The data were produced by immunoSEQ multiplex PCR, yet TCRdb's version contains in-frame clones alone and is incomplete. The counts give fewer than 3,000 clones, none of them seen only once; approximately 40% is held by the top ten. Source material: lesional skin. The origin of the receptors is a C3H/HeJ mouse with alopecia areata. The strain's MHC type: H2-k.

This clone has at least ten counts. The gene names given are mouse names. Read sequence stops 4 residues before the CDR3 end, and the germline J gene provides the missing end. This chain connects TRBV13-2 to TRBJ2-4, with unresolved D. The CDR3 is 14 amino acids. Trimming took 3 bases from V and 0 from J, leaving 8 bases between them. CDR1 and CDR2 (germline): NNHNN, SYGAGS (reference sequence). This CDR3 reads CASGGTASQNTLYF. CDR3 bases read: TGTGCCAGCGGTGGAACAGCTAGTCAAAAC.

This clone was observed many times. Mouse gene names and germline throughout. Read data end 4 residues before the CDR3 end; the end is taken from the germline J gene. V is TRBV13-1 and J is TRBJ2-1, with 9 nucleotides matching TRBD2. Germline CDR1 and CDR2: NSHNY and SYGAGN. The CDR3 covers 17 residues. V lost 4 bases, J lost 1 base, and 9 bases stayed unmatched. CDR3 residues: CASSPRLGDQNYAEQFF. The part of the CDR3 DNA that was read is TGTGCCAGCAGTCCTAGACTGGGGGACCAAAACTATGCT.

This clone was observed a few times. Gene names are the mouse ones. The CDR3 goes on 4 residues after the read ends, and that part is filled in from the germline J gene. The J gene is TRBJ1-1, the V gene TRBV14; TRBD1 matches at 11 bases. With 3 bases clipped from V and 4 bases from J, the junction kept 2 bases outside the gene matches. The CDR3 totals 14 residues. Germline assignment: CDR1 SGHDT and CDR2 FRDEAV. CDR3 DNA, as far as it was read: TGTGCCAGCAGTTCCGGGACAGGGGGCACA. Translation: CASSSGTGGT. The complete CDR3 sequence is CASSSGTGGTEVFF.

Of note for this clone: Mouse germline and gene names are used. The CDR3 extends 4 residues past the end of the read, so its final part is completed from the germline J gene. The V gene is TRBV13-2, the J gene TRBJ2-4; D is possibly TRBD1 (5 bases). Germline CDR1 reads NNHNN; CDR2 reads SYGAGS (reference sequence). The length of the CDR3 is 12 residues. Trimming pared 5 bases from V and 2 bases from J, leaving 6 bases between. The CDR3 here is CASGDNQNTLYF. The DNA read from the CDR3 is TGTGCCAGCGGGGACAATCAAAAC.

This clone was seen ten or more times. The genes are named according to mouse. Coverage ceases 4 residues before the CDR3 finishes, and the germline J gene fills in the end. V gene TRBV13-3 combines with J gene TRBJ2-3; 11 nucleotides line up with TRBD1. With V trimmed by 3 bases and J by 1 base, 4 bases remained unmatched. CDR1 NNHDY and CDR2 SYVADS come from the germline V gene. This CDR3 region has 16 residues. The covered CDR3 bases are TGTGCCAGCAGTGGGGGGACAGGGGGAGGTGCAGAA. The encoded protein is CASSGGTGGGAE. The full CDR3 reads CASSGGTGGGAETLYF.

Many counts were recorded for this clone. The gene names here belong to mouse. The part of the CDR3 DNA that was read is TGTGCCAGCAGTGATCAGGGTGCAAACTCC. This encodes CASSDQGANS. The complete CDR3 reads CASSDQGANSDYTF. This chain links TRBV13-1 with TRBJ1-2; D may be TRBD1 (5 bases). The CDR3 end lies 4 residues beyond the end of the read and is filled in from the germline J gene. Germline V CDR1 and CDR2: NSHNY, SYGAGN. Trimming left V 1 base short and J 0 bases short, with 7 bases between. This CDR3 spans 14 amino acids.

Regarding this clone: At one of its ends the junction is not consistent with the germline gene, which may arise from a read error. Gene names are the mouse ones. The CDR3 end falls 4 residues outside the read, so it is completed with the germline J gene. The V and J genes are TRBV16 and TRBJ2-5; 8 bases map to TRBD1. Germline V gives CDR1 SGHSA, CDR2 FRNQAP. The CDR3 covers 16 residues. Incomplete CDR3 DNA: TGTGCCAGCAGCCAACCCAGGGGGCAGGGCCAAGAC. Protein: CASSQPRGQGQD. The whole CDR3 is CASSQPRGQGQDTQYF.

There are many counts of this clone. Here the gene names and germline are mouse. The observed sequence ends 4 residues before the CDR3 terminus, with the missing tail filled in from the germline J gene. This chain connects TRBV13-1 to TRBJ2-5; 9 bases fit TRBD2. This CDR3 is 15 amino acids long. Germline CDR1 NSHNY, CDR2 SYGAGN. The sequenced part of the CDR3 DNA is TGTGCCAGCAGTGATGCAGTGGGGGGGCGAGAC. Translated, it gives CASSDAVGGRD. The CDR3 as a whole reads CASSDAVGGRDTQYF.

This clone was detected many times. Genes here carry mouse names. The read finishes 4 residues shy of the CDR3 end, and the germline J gene is used to complete it. The V call is TRBV1, the J call TRBJ2-4; TRBD1 is a possible D gene (7 bases). In germline, CDR1 is NSQYPW, CDR2 LRSPGD (reference sequence). The V and J ends lost 0 bases and 3 bases respectively, with 13 bases between them. The CDR3 extends over 16 amino acids. The CDR3 bases that were read are TGCACCTGCAGTGCAGATCTAGGGGGCTGGCAAAAC. Amino acid sequence: CTCSADLGGWQN. The full CDR3 reads CTCSADLGGWQNTLYF.

A note on this clone: At residue 11, TCRdb's protein disagrees with the DNA translation; the protein shown here derives from the DNA. Germline and genes: mouse. The CDR3 extends 3 residues past the end of the read, so its final part is completed from the germline J gene. This rearrangement joins TRBV17 to TRBJ1-6, with TRBD1 matching over 9 bases. TRBJ1-6 is placed among ORFs of uncertain function. CDR3 length equals 14 residues. Germline assignment: CDR1 MNHDT and CDR2 YYDKIL. The covered CDR3 bases are TGTGCCAGCAGAACAGGGGGCGGGAATTCGCCC. Protein: CASRTGGGNSP. The entire CDR3 sequence reads CASRTGGGNSPLYF.

This clone came up many times. TCRdb lists a protein that is different at residue 10 from the translated DNA; the protein given here uses the DNA translation. Gene names are mouse gene names. The read comes to an end 3 residues before the CDR3 does, leaving the germline J gene to fill in the end. The genes are TRBV31 and TRBJ1-3, with no clear D. The CDR3 is 13 residues long. Germline V gives CDR1 GKSSPN, CDR2 SITVG. The V and J ends lost 3 bases and 1 base respectively, with 7 bases between them. This CDR3 reads CAWSPASGNTLYF. CDR3 bases read: TGTGCCTGGAGCCCAGCATCTGGAAATACG. The full variable domain, with the rest looked up from reference TRBV31 and TRBJ1-3, is AQTIHQWPVAEIKAVGSPLSLGCTIKGKSSPNLYWYWQATGGTLQQLFYSITVGQVESVVQLNLSASRPKDDQFILSTEKLLLSHSGFYLCAWSPASGNTLYFGEGSRLIVV.

The table lists this clone with many counts. Any gene name here is a mouse gene name. The read halts 4 residues ahead of the CDR3 end, with the missing end drawn from the germline J gene. The gene calls are TRBV31 and TRBJ2-4; D is possibly TRBD2 (5 bases). This CDR3 region has 15 residues. Trimming stripped 0 bases from V and 3 bases from J, with 13 bases between. Germline assignment: CDR1 GKSSPN and CDR2 SITVG. CDR3 protein: CAWSLAGRGQNTLYF. CDR3 DNA, as far as it was read: TGTGCCTGGAGTCTAGCTGGGCGGGGACAAAAC.

Note on this clone: Given a far larger clone just one base away, this is likely a sequencing read error. All gene names here are mouse names. The read falls 4 residues short of the CDR3 end, and the missing part is taken from the germline J gene. Different DNA sequences within this sample yield the same CDR3. The chain joins TRBV1 to TRBJ1-2; D ambiguous. Deletions cut 0 bases from V and 0 bases from J, with 5 bases between. CDR1 is NSQYPW, CDR2 LRSPGD, per germline (reference sequence). The length of the CDR3 is 14 residues. The CDR3 bases that were read are TGCACCTGCAGTGCAGAACATGCAAACTCC. Amino acid sequence: CTCSAEHANS. The entire CDR3 protein is CTCSAEHANSDYTF.

This clone was seen many times. The germline and genes are mouse ones. Read data end 4 residues before the CDR3 end; the end is taken from the germline J gene. V usage is TRBV31 and J usage is TRBJ1-1, with TRBD1 matching 10 bases. Germline V gene sequence: CDR1 GKSSPN, CDR2 SITVG. The CDR3 length is 16 residues. V lost 1 base, J lost 0 bases, and 5 bases stayed unmatched. CDR3 bases read: TGTGCCTGGAGTCGGGACAGGGGTGTTGCAAACACA. It yields the protein CAWSRDRGVANT. In full, the CDR3 reads CAWSRDRGVANTEVFF.

This clone came up a few times. The germline and genes are mouse ones. CDR3 amino acids: CASSRQRGGAETLYF. Incomplete CDR3 DNA: TGTGCCAGCAGCCGACAGCGTGGTGGTGCAGAA. The J gene is TRBJ2-3, the V gene TRBV2; a possible D gene is TRBD1 (5 bases). The CDR3 goes on 4 residues after the read ends, and that part is filled in from the germline J gene. The germline V and J ends were trimmed by 4 bases and 1 base, with 12 bases remaining between them. Germline V lookup: CDR1 LGHNA, CDR2 YSYQKL. CDR3 size: 15 residues.

This clone was counted a few times. Gene names are the mouse ones. The missing CDR3 end, 4 residues past where the read stops, is filled in from the germline J gene. The rearrangement joins TRBV14 to TRBJ2-7; the match to TRBD1 covers 12 bases. The germline V gene has CDR1 SGHDT and CDR2 FRDEAV. V dropped 4 bases and J dropped 3; count of bases not matched to a gene: 2. The CDR3 has 14 residues. The CDR3 sequence is CASSRDRGRYEQYF. CDR3 DNA, as far as it was read: TGTGCCAGCAGTCGGGACAGGGGGCGCTAT.

This clone was seen repeatedly, ten times or more. Gene names and germline match the mouse. Read data end 4 residues before the CDR3 end; the end is taken from the germline J gene. This chain uses TRBV13-2 with TRBJ2-5; 9 bases are shared with TRBD1. The trim removed 1 base at V and 2 bases at J, leaving 2 bases unmatched. The germline V gene encodes CDR1 NNHNN and CDR2 SYGAGS (reference sequence). The CDR3 extends over 15 amino acids. The CDR3 spells CASGDRDRVQDTQYF. CDR3 bases read: TGTGCCAGCGGTGATAGGGACAGGGTCCAAGAC.

As to this clone: This likely reflects a read error, since a far larger clone is one base away. The gene names here belong to mouse. The observed sequence ends 4 residues before the CDR3 terminus, with the missing tail filled in from the germline J gene. The chain employs TRBV19 and TRBJ1-4, with 7 bases lining up with TRBD1. The CDR3 is 16 residues long. J gave up 2 bases and V 0 bases, and 4 bases lay outside the gene matches. Germline V CDR1 and CDR2: FNHDT, SITEND (reference sequence). CDR3 in amino acids: CASSIVDRLSNERLFF. The DNA read from the CDR3 is TGTGCCAGCAGTATAGTGGACAGGTTATCCAACGAA.

At least ten counts were recorded for this clone. Genes and germline are mouse. The read comes to an end 4 residues before the CDR3 does, leaving the germline J gene to fill in the end. The rearrangement joins TRBV4 to TRBJ2-2; TRBD2 agrees at 7 bases. Germline CDR1 reads LGHDT; CDR2 reads YNNKQL (reference sequence). This CDR3 spans 15 amino acids. J was trimmed by 4 bases and V by 3 bases; bases with no gene match: 5. The CDR3 bases that were read are TGTGCCAGCAGCTACACTGGGGAAGGCACCGGG. Protein product: CASSYTGEGTG. The whole CDR3 reads CASSYTGEGTGQLYF.

There are many counts of this clone. Each gene name is a mouse one. The missing CDR3 end, 4 residues past where the read stops, is filled in from the germline J gene. V gene TRBV1 combines with J gene TRBJ2-1; 7 bases fit TRBD2. The CDR3 runs to 15 residues. Germline lookup yields CDR1 NSQYPW and CDR2 LRSPGD (reference sequence). Trimming removed 2 bases from V and 4 bases from J; junction bases left unmatched: 5. The CDR3 reads CTCSARLGVYAEQFF. Partial CDR3 DNA: TGCACCTGCAGTGCACGACTGGGCGTTTATGCT. Complete variable domain (other parts from reference TRBV1 and TRBJ2-1): VTLLEQNPRWRLVPRGQAVNLRCILKNSQYPWMSWYQQDLQKQLQWLFTLRSPGDKEVKSLPGADYLATRVTDTELRLQVANMSQGRTLYCTCSARLGVYAEQFFGPGTRLTVL.